Presented here are 30 T cell receptor beta chains from one specimen sequenced in a study of response to subunit inactivated influenza vaccine. A single record per CDR3 protein comes from TCRdb applying MiXCR to the RT-PCR reads. The data hold some 570,000 distinct CDR3 sequences, with around 11% observed a single time. These records were also assigned to another study, of T cells expressing NK-cell markers. That source notes: For TCR beta, cDNA was produced by 5'RACE template switching with UMIs.

The source was PBMCs from blood, collected on the day of vaccination. The receptors were sampled from a man over 45 who received an inactivated influenza vaccine.

The gene calls are TRBV7-8 and TRBJ2-7; perhaps TRBD1 as D (6 bases). The CDR3 extends over 14 amino acids. V was pared by 3 bases and J by 3 bases, with 12 bases between. Germline CDR1 SGHVS, CDR2 FQNEAQ. For the CDR3, the DNA is TGTGCCAGCAGCTTTCGAGAAGGGGGCTACGAGCAGTACTTC. Its translation is CASSFREGGYEQYF.

This clonotype was detected only a few times. This rearrangement joins TRBV11-2 to TRBJ1-1; weak D call: TRBD1 (6 bases). The ends were cut back, 2 bases at V and 3 bases at J, with 19 bases in the middle. CDR3 length: 17 residues. Germline V lookup: CDR1 SGHAT, CDR2 FQNNGV. CDR3 loop: CASSLSRGQLYHTEAFF. The CDR3 nucleotides are TGTGCCAGCAGCTTATCCCGAGGACAGCTCTATCACACTGAAGCTTTCTTT.

The rearrangement joins TRBV7-9 to TRBJ2-7; 7 bases map to TRBD1. Germline CDR1 SEHNR, CDR2 FQNEAQ (reference sequence). Losses at the gene ends were 1 base for V and 5 bases for J; bases not matched to a gene: 8. This CDR3 is built from 15 residues. The CDR3 DNA reads TGTGCCAGCAGCTTAGTTGACAGGGCTTGGAACGAGCAGTACTTC. Translating gives CASSLVDRAWNEQYF.

The rearrangement links TRBV20-1 to TRBJ2-7, with no clear D. V was cut by 1 base and J by 2 bases, with 9 bases left in between. Germline loops: CDR1 DFQATT, CDR2 SNEGSKA (reference sequence). This CDR3 spans 13 amino acids. CDR3 loop: CSARGLVAYEQYF. The CDR3 nucleotides are TGCAGTGCTAGAGGCCTAGTAGCCTACGAGCAGTACTTC.

In nucleotides, the CDR3 is TGTGCCTGGAGAGATGGCCGTAATTCACCCCTCCACTTT. This translates into CAWRDGRNSPLHF. The chain recombines TRBV30 with TRBJ1-6; D gene unclear. This CDR3 is 13 amino acids long. Germline lookup yields CDR1 GTSNPN and CDR2 SVGIG (reference sequence). The germline V and J ends were trimmed by 3 bases and 6 bases, with 9 bases remaining between them.

The sample holds a few counts of this clonotype. The chain links TRBV9 to TRBJ1-6; 7 bases align to TRBD1. Germline V lookup: CDR1 SGDLS, CDR2 YYNGEE. J was trimmed by 6 bases and V by 4 bases; bases with no gene match: 7. This CDR3 is 15 amino acids long. DNA of the CDR3: TGTGCCAGCAGCAATTCAGGGGGTTCTAATTCACCCCTCCACTTT. Translated: CASSNSGGSNSPLHF.

This clonotype was found a few times. This chain joins TRBV3-1 and TRBJ1-4; D gene unclear. V was trimmed by 3 bases and J by 2 bases, leaving 4 bases between them. The CDR3 is made up of 13 amino acids. Per germline, CDR1 LGHDT and CDR2 YNNKEL (reference sequence). The CDR3 coding sequence is TGTGCCAGCAGCCAGAACACTAATGAAAAACTGTTTTTT. Its translation: CASSQNTNEKLFF.

The table lists this clonotype with a few counts. The rearrangement joins TRBV27 to TRBJ1-1; D is unresolved. In germline, CDR1 is MNHEY, CDR2 SMNVEV (reference sequence). V was trimmed by 4 bases and J by 4 bases, leaving 16 bases between them. This CDR3 contains 15 residues. CDR3 amino acids: CASSSRISVITEAFF. DNA for the CDR3: TGTGCCAGCAGTTCAAGGATTTCGGTGATCACTGAAGCTTTCTTT.

This clonotype was seen ten or more times. CDR3 sequence reads: CSARGPNNQPQHF. DNA of the CDR3: TGCAGTGCTAGGGGGCCGAACAATCAGCCCCAGCATTTT. The J gene is TRBJ1-5, the V gene TRBV20-1; maybe TRBD1 (5 bases). There are 13 residues in the CDR3. Trimming took off 3 bases at V and 3 bases at J, with 9 bases between the two ends. From germline, CDR1 is DFQATT and CDR2 SNEGSKA (reference sequence).

The chain employs TRBV6-2 or TRBV6-3 and TRBJ2-2, with no clear D. Germline V CDR1 and CDR2: MNHEY, SVGEGT. Trimming removed 2 bases from V and 5 bases from J, with 6 bases in between. The CDR3 is 13 amino acids. The CDR3 protein is CASSYMSTGELFF. In DNA form, the CDR3 reads TGTGCCAGCAGTTACATGTCGACCGGGGAGCTGTTTTTT.

This clonotype was seen a few times. The V and J genes are TRBV18 and TRBJ2-2; D not resolved. Germline CDR1 reads KGHSH; CDR2 reads LQKENI. The CDR3 consists of 15 residues. V gave up 2 bases and J gave up 0 bases, with 7 bases separating them. This chain's CDR3 is CASSPTTANTGELFF. The CDR3 nucleotides read TGTGCCAGCTCACCAACGACCGCGAACACCGGGGAGCTGTTTTTT.

This clonotype has only a few counts. V gene TRBV6-2 or TRBV6-3 combines with J gene TRBJ1-1; no clear D. Trimming pared 0 bases from V and 4 bases from J, leaving 9 bases between. The germline CDR1 and CDR2 sequences are MNHEY and SVGEGT. This CDR3 is 14 amino acids long. CDR3 region: CASSYSPPGTEAFF. DNA for the CDR3: TGTGCCAGCAGTTACTCCCCGCCAGGCACTGAAGCTTTCTTT.

V is TRBV4-2 and J is TRBJ2-7; weak D call: TRBD2 (5 bases). CDR3 length equals 16 residues. Germline V gene sequence: CDR1 LGHNA, CDR2 YNFKEQ. V lost 1 base to trimming and J lost 3 bases, with 16 bases between them. The CDR3 nucleotides read TGTGCCAGCAGCCAAGTGGGGTCCCGGGGATACTACGAGCAGTACTTC. Encoded protein: CASSQVGSRGYYEQYF.

The rearrangement uses TRBV6-2 or TRBV6-3 and TRBJ2-7, with 9 positions matching TRBD1. The ends lost 5 bases at V and 1 base at J; junction bases unmatched: 9. This CDR3 has 16 amino acids. Germline V lookup: CDR1 MNHEY, CDR2 SVGEGT. The CDR3 DNA follows: TGTGCCAGCAGTCCCCCCGGGACAGGGCGGTCCTACGAGCAGTACTTC. It yields the protein CASSPPGTGRSYEQYF.

The chain is built from TRBV2 and TRBJ1-2; possibly TRBD1 for D (6 bases). V gave up 1 base and J gave up 10 bases, with 13 bases separating them. The length of the CDR3 is 13 residues. Germline-derived CDR1 and CDR2 are SNHLY and FYNNEI. The CDR3 loop is CASSEVGGSHYTF. For the CDR3, the DNA is TGTGCCAGCAGTGAAGTGGGGGGCTCACACTACACCTTC.

This clonotype appeared a few times. This chain links TRBV12-3 or TRBV12-4 with TRBJ1-1, with 7 bases matching TRBD1. There are 15 residues in the CDR3. Written as DNA, the CDR3 is TGTGCGACGGAATTTTCTAAGGGGGCGCCCACTGAAGCTTTCTTT. Translated, it gives CATEFSKGAPTEAFF.

The V gene is TRBV20-1, the J gene TRBJ2-3, with D uncertain. CDR3 length: 15 residues. V gave up 3 bases and J gave up 1 base, with 14 bases separating them. Germline V gene sequence: CDR1 DFQATT, CDR2 SNEGSKA (reference sequence). The CDR3 is CSASWARRGTDTQYF. The CDR3 bases are TGCAGTGCTAGCTGGGCTAGACGGGGCACAGATACGCAGTATTTT.

The gene calls are TRBV6-2 or TRBV6-3 and TRBJ1-1; D not resolved. The CDR3 spans 16 residues. V was shortened by 0 bases and J by 1 base, with 12 bases between the two germline ends. CDR1 and CDR2 from the germline V gene are MNHEY and SVGEGT. CDR3 sequence (DNA): TGTGCCAGCAGTTACTCGAGAAAGGACTGGAACACTGAAGCTTTCTTT. Protein product: CASSYSRKDWNTEAFF.

This clonotype was detected a few times. The rearrangement uses TRBV20-1 and TRBJ1-1; D not certain. The CDR3 consists of 14 residues. Germline-derived CDR1 and CDR2 are DFQATT and SNEGSKA (reference sequence). V dropped 6 bases and J dropped 1 base, with 15 bases sitting between them. The CDR3 DNA reads as TGCAGTGCCACAACCTCGTGGGGGAACACTGAAGCTTTCTTT. It encodes CSATTSWGNTEAFF.

The V and J genes are TRBV20-1 and TRBJ2-4; D is possibly TRBD2 (6 bases). The length of the CDR3 is 17 residues. The germline V and J ends were trimmed by 6 bases and 0 bases, with 21 bases remaining between them. CDR1 and CDR2 from the germline V gene are DFQATT and SNEGSKA (reference sequence). DNA for the CDR3: TGCAGTGCAAGTGGGGGGATGCTAGTTATAGCCAAAAACATTCAGTACTTC. Translating it yields CSASGGMLVIAKNIQYF.

This clonotype was found a few times. The chain recombines TRBV20-1 with TRBJ2-3; D is uncertain. Germline CDR1 is DFQATT and CDR2 is SNEGSKA (reference sequence). CDR3 size: 14 residues. V gave up 5 bases and J gave up 0 bases, with 12 bases separating them. CDR3 region: CSAAAGSSTDTQYF. The CDR3 region has the DNA TGCAGTGCTGCCGCCGGGTCTAGCACAGATACGCAGTATTTT.

This clonotype was seen ten or more times. The chain links TRBV7-6 to TRBJ1-2; TRBD1 is a possible D gene (5 bases). V shed 4 bases and J shed 8 bases, with 14 bases lying between them. CDR1 and CDR2 from the germline V gene are SGHVS and FNYEAQ. The CDR3 consists of 13 residues. The CDR3 nucleotides are TGTGCCAGCAGCTCCCGGGGGGATCGGGGCTACACCTTC. Residues: CASSSRGDRGYTF.

A few counts support this clonotype. The chain couples TRBV27 to TRBJ2-7, with TRBD1 identical over 7 bases. The CDR3 contains 15 residues. Per the germline V gene, CDR1 is MNHEY and CDR2 is SMNVEV (reference sequence). With V trimmed by 2 bases and J by 7 bases, 11 bases remained unmatched. CDR3 residues: CASSLKDRDTTEQYF. The CDR3 DNA reads TGTGCCAGCAGTTTAAAAGACAGGGACACTACGGAGCAGTACTTC.

This clonotype was found a few times. The CDR3 loop is CSARLAQGNEQYF. CDR3 nucleotide sequence: TGCAGTGCTAGACTAGCGCAGGGGAACGAGCAGTACTTC. The J gene is TRBJ2-7, the V gene TRBV20-1; D may correspond to TRBD1 or TRBD2 (6 bases each). The CDR3 is 13 residues long. Germline-derived CDR1 and CDR2 are DFQATT and SNEGSKA (reference sequence). V was pared by 2 bases and J by 5 bases, with 13 bases between.

The chain recombines TRBV30 with TRBJ2-3, with D tentatively TRBD1 or TRBD2 (5 bases each). CDR3 length equals 13 residues. Germline loops: CDR1 GTSNPN, CDR2 SVGIG (reference sequence). Trimming pared 6 bases from V and 1 base from J, leaving 11 bases between. The DNA of the CDR3 is TGTGCCTGTACGAGAGGGGGCACAGATACGCAGTATTTT. Residues: CACTRGGTDTQYF.

This clonotype was seen only a few times. This chain connects TRBV7-9 to TRBJ2-7, with D hard to call. Germline V gives CDR1 SEHNR, CDR2 FQNEAQ (reference sequence). The V and J ends lost 5 bases and 4 bases respectively, with 6 bases between them. This CDR3 has 11 amino acids. CDR3 sequence reads: CASSPPYEQYF. The CDR3 nucleotides read TGTGCCAGCAGCCCCCCTTACGAGCAGTACTTC.

V usage is TRBV7-8 and J usage is TRBJ2-1, with 12 positions matching TRBD1. J was trimmed by 6 bases and V by 5 bases; bases with no gene match: 5. The CDR3 is made up of 15 amino acids. CDR1 SGHVS and CDR2 FQNEAQ come from the germline V gene. The CDR3 DNA reads TGTGCCAGCAGCCTGGGACAGGGGGCTCGCAATGAGCAGTTCTTC. Encoded protein: CASSLGQGARNEQFF.

The rearrangement links TRBV5-1 to TRBJ2-2; a weak D match, TRBD1 (5 bases). The CDR3 is 16 residues long. Per the germline V gene, CDR1 is SGHRS and CDR2 is YFSETQ. Trimming cost V 1 base and J 1 base, with 11 bases left between them. CDR3 loop: CASSLQTGENTGELFF. CDR3 coding DNA: TGCGCCAGCAGCTTGCAAACAGGCGAGAACACCGGGGAGCTGTTTTTT.

The chain links TRBV20-1 to TRBJ2-5, with D possibly being TRBD1 or TRBD2 (5 bases each). CDR3 size: 11 residues. Germline values: CDR1 DFQATT, CDR2 SNEGSKA (reference sequence). The CDR3 DNA reads TGCAGCCCTGGGACCCAAGAGACCCAGTACTTC. It translates to CSPGTQETQYF.

This sequence joins TRBV2 and TRBJ1-1; D is ambiguous. This CDR3 contains 14 residues. Germline V gene sequence: CDR1 SNHLY, CDR2 FYNNEI. V was pared by 3 bases and J by 1 base, with 9 bases between. CDR3 sequence reads: CASSEGQGNTEAFF. The DNA for the CDR3 is TGTGCCAGCAGTGAGGGTCAAGGGAACACTGAAGCTTTCTTT.